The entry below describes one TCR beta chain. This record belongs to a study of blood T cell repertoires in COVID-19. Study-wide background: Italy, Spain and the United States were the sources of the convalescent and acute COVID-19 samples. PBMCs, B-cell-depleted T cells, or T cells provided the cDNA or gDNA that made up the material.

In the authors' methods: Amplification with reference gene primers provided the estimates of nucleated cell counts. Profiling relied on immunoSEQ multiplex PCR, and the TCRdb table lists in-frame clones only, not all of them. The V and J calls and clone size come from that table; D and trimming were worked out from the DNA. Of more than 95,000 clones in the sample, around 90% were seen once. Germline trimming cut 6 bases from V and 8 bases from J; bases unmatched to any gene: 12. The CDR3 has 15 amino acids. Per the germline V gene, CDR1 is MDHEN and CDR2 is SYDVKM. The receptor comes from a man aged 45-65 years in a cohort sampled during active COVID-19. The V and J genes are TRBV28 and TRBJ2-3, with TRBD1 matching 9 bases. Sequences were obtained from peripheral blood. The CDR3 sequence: CASSYGTGPRGTQYF. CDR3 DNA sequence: TGTGCCAGCAGCTACGGGACAGGGCCGAGGGGTACGCAGTATTTT.